These T cell receptor beta chains were read from a single sample in a study of OX40 agonist ivuxolimab in advanced cancers. Clones were read by immunoSEQ multiplex PCR, and TCRdb kept only the in-frame ones, dropping some. This sample carries some 110,000 clones, about nine tenths of them seen once, and the ten largest clones take 0.45% to 0.5%. Sequencing used CD4+ or CD8+ T cells sorted from blood, obtained in a trial of the OX40 agonist ivuxolimab. The receptors originated from an adult with an advanced solid tumor such as melanoma, head and neck, liver or kidney cancer. The CDR3 runs from the conserved cysteine through the conserved F or W. The size entry is marked missing in some rows and otherwise reads once, few, many or a size class.

TRBJ2-3	TRBV9	.	CASSPMTDTQYF
TRBJ2-7	TRBV18	.	CASSPRADEQYF
TRBJ2-1	TRBV7-2	.	CASSLSLWDEQFF
TRBJ2-1	TRBV7-6	.	CASSLQEGSYNEQFF
TRBJ1-2	TRBV6-1	.	CASSEASVREGYGYTF
TRBJ1-1	TRBV5-5	.	CASSSSGNALTEAFF
TRBJ2-5	TRBV4-1	.	CASSHLYQETQYF
TRBJ2-3	TRBV29-1	.	CSVDYLAGGTDTQYF
TRBJ1-5	TRBV19	.	CASSIARTGSNQPQHF
TRBJ1-6	TRBV19	once	CASSIVGRNNSPLHF
TRBJ1-5	TRBV27	.	CASSFQGRQPQHF
TRBJ2-1	TRBV29-1	.	CSVDSGGTNNEQFF
TRBJ1-1	TRBV9	once	CASSVVGTGLTEAFF
TRBJ2-3	TRBV19	.	CASSRKTSTDTQYF
TRBJ2-5	TRBV5-5	.	CASSLGDSETQYF
TRBJ2-2	TRBV2	once	CASSPVNTGELFF
TRBJ2-2	TRBV2	once	CASRDGAGTGELFF
TRBJ1-2	TRBV28	.	CASSPPPQMNNYGYTF
TRBJ1-3	TRBV6-6	.	CASSGQGPYGNTIYF
TRBJ2-1	TRBV16	.	CASSRPGTYSYNEQFF
TRBJ2-2	TRBV5-1	.	CASSPGGLAGEAGTGELFF
TRBJ1-4	TRBV5-4	.	CASSLDPEGVGKLFF
TRBJ2-6	TRBV9	.	CASSVVTGTGANVLTF
TRBJ1-2	TRBV7-9	.	CASDQIQGYGYTF
TRBJ2-1	TRBV7-2	.	CASSYQGTGIRERFF
TRBJ2-2	TRBV9	.	CASSAQKRQESANTGELFF
TRBJ1-1	TRBV2	.	CASRAPGQPEAFF
TRBJ2-3	TRBV10-3	.	CASAFAGGLDTQYF
TRBJ1-1	TRBV7-9	.	CASSLGQGNTEAFF
TRBJ2-1	TRBV6-5	.	CASSYSVQGVSEQFF
TRBJ1-3	TRBV7-2	few	CASSLSGNTIYF
TRBJ1-3	TRBV4-3	.	CASSQEGAGNTIYF
TRBJ2-5	TRBV28	.	CAVARAGSQYF
TRBJ1-4	TRBV5-1	.	CASSMNDVGMEKLFF
TRBJ1-2	TRBV12-5	.	CASGLDSPYYGYTF
TRBJ2-1	TRBV10-3	.	CAISVRTSGGDNEQFF
TRBJ2-7	TRBV6-4	.	CASSDFFTGGPAYEQYF
TRBJ2-3	TRBV6-4	.	CASSSVGGGATDTQYF
TRBJ1-2	TRBV28	.	CASSLAQPYGYTF
TRBJ1-2	TRBV7-2	.	CASSLASAGTAYGYTF
TRBJ2-5	TRBV10-2	.	CASRTSGGAAETQYF
TRBJ1-1	TRBV30	.	CAWSVPRTRILNTEAFF
TRBJ1-4	TRBV5-4	.	CASSLGGDDPNEKLFF
TRBJ2-7	TRBV18	.	CASSPQGAGVGYEQYF
TRBJ1-1	TRBV7-8	.	CASSRDRLPMNTEAFF
TRBJ2-7	TRBV7-9	.	CASSLAGNSAHEQYF
TRBJ1-4	TRBV28	.	CASKLEGAAEKLFF